One and the same sample provided the 26 T cell receptor beta chains below, sequenced in a study of cytomegalovirus exposure and HLA in healthy donors. Vbeta (60) and Jbeta (13) primers were used in the PCR. Profiling relied on immunoSEQ multiplex PCR, and the TCRdb table lists in-frame clones only, not all of them. The sample holds 150,000 or so clones; around four fifths are singletons and the top ten take approximately 10%. The sample consisted of PBMCs. These receptors were collected from a man between 18 and 35 years old in good health and CMV-seropositive.

V usage is TRBV5-1 and J usage is TRBJ2-3; tentative D call: TRBD2 (6 bases). The germline V gene encodes CDR1 SGHRS and CDR2 YFSETQ. V was pared by 0 bases and J by 0 bases, with 8 bases between. The CDR3 sequence is 15 residues long. This chain's CDR3 is CASSLGAGSTDTQYF. CDR3 DNA: TGCGCCAGCAGCTTGGGGGCGGGGAGCACAGATACGCAGTATTTT. The whole variable domain, remainder taken from reference TRBV5-1 and TRBJ2-3, is KAGVTQTPRYLIKTRGQQVTLSCSPISGHRSVSWYQQTPGQGLQFLFEYFSETQRNKGNFPGRFSGRQFSNSRSEMNVSTLELGDSALYLCASSLGAGSTDTQYFGPGTRLTVL.

The chain links TRBV5-4 to TRBJ2-3; D gene unclear. Germline V gene data show CDR1 as SGHNT and CDR2 as YYREEE (reference sequence). Trimming removed 0 bases from V and 6 bases from J, with 5 bases in between. The CDR3 has 12 amino acids. The DNA for the CDR3 is TGTGCCAGCAGCTTGGACGGGGATACGCAGTATTTT. Residues: CASSLDGDTQYF.

This clone was observed many times. The V gene is TRBV9, the J gene TRBJ2-2; D is uncertain. V lost 0 bases and J lost 6, with 12 bases in between. CDR1 is SGDLS, CDR2 YYNGEE, per germline. The CDR3 loop spans 15 amino acids. The CDR3 protein is CASSVGVSPSGELFF. CDR3 nucleotide sequence: TGTGCCAGCAGCGTAGGGGTTAGCCCTTCCGGGGAGCTGTTTTTT.

On this clone itself: This CDR3 is missing its conserved last phenylalanine or tryptophan, likely due to a read error. It is unclear where the CDR3 begins or ends on the DNA, so no DNA is shown, and the CDR3 is as TCRdb lists it. CDR3 amino acids: CASSRRTFGSSYNSPLHL. The genes are TRBV21-1 and TRBJ1-6. TRBV21-1 is reported as a pseudogene. Inclusive of both ends, the CDR3 amounts to 18 amino acids.

Regarding this clone: Different DNA sequences within this sample yield the same CDR3. This chain connects TRBV4-1 to TRBJ2-7; a weak D match, TRBD1 (5 bases). V was cut by 2 bases and J by 3 bases, with 8 bases left in between. The CDR3 sequence is 13 residues long. The germline CDR1 and CDR2 sequences are MGHRA and YSYEKL. CDR3 amino acids: CASSQTDSYEQYF. Here the CDR3 DNA reads TGCGCCAGCAGCCAAACCGACAGCTACGAGCAGTACTTC.

DNA for the CDR3: TGTGCCAGCTCACCAATAGCCCCTGGGGGGGCCAATGAGCAGTTCTTC. Translating it yields CASSPIAPGGANEQFF. This chain uses TRBV18 with TRBJ2-1; maybe TRBD2 (7 bases). This CDR3 has 16 amino acids. Germline CDR1 is KGHSH and CDR2 is LQKENI. V lost 2 bases and J 6 bases, leaving 17 bases between the germline ends.

The V gene is TRBV5-6, the J gene TRBJ1-5; D perhaps matches TRBD1 (5 bases). CDR3 length: 15 residues. The ends were cut back, 7 bases at V and 2 bases at J, with 16 bases in the middle. Germline loops: CDR1 SGHDT, CDR2 YYEEEE. Written as DNA, the CDR3 is TGTGCCAGCCGGTTGTGGGGCGCCGGCAATCAGCCCCAGCATTTT. Protein sequence: CASRLWGAGNQPQHF.

The chain couples TRBV11-3 to TRBJ2-7, with D possibly TRBD1 on 6 matching bases. This CDR3 has 15 residues. V lost 3 bases and J 2 bases, leaving 14 bases between the germline ends. Looked up from germline, CDR1 is SGHNT and CDR2 is YENEEA. The CDR3 sequence is CASSFAGVRTYEQYF. In DNA, the CDR3 is TGTGCCAGCAGCTTCGCAGGGGTAAGGACCTACGAGCAGTACTTC.

V gene TRBV4-3 combines with J gene TRBJ2-1; D not certain. Germline V gene lookup returns CDR1 LGHNA and CDR2 YSLEER. CDR3 length equals 13 residues. Trimming removed 1 base at V and 8 bases at J, with 9 bases between. The CDR3, as DNA: TGCGCCAGCAGCCAAGGTCGCCAGTATGAGCAGTTCTTC. The encoded protein is CASSQGRQYEQFF.

The chain recombines TRBV29-1 with TRBJ1-1, with D unclear. Trimming removed 2 bases at V and 12 bases at J, with 13 bases between. The germline V gene has CDR1 SQVTM and CDR2 ANQGSEA. The CDR3 contains 11 residues. CDR3 amino acids: CSVERRGESFF. The CDR3 coding sequence is TGCAGCGTTGAACGCCGGGGTGAGTCTTTCTTT. The variable domain in full, completed from reference TRBV29-1 and TRBJ1-1, reads SAVISQKPSRDICQRGTSLTIQCQVDSQVTMMFWYRQQPGQSLTLIATANQGSEATYESGFVIDKFPISRPNLTFSTLTVSNMSPEDSSIYLCSVERRGESFFGQGTRLTVV.

The rearrangement links TRBV6-6 to TRBJ2-7, with TRBD1 as a possible D gene (6 bases). V was trimmed by 11 bases and J by 3 bases, leaving 20 bases between them. The germline gives CDR1 MNHNY, CDR2 SVGAGI (reference sequence). This CDR3 has 14 residues. The CDR3 DNA sequence: TGTGCCCCCATTTCGGACAGATTATACTACGAGCAGTACTTC. Its protein product is CAPISDRLYYEQYF.

The V call is TRBV6-5, the J call TRBJ2-3; 8 nucleotides match TRBD1. CDR1 and CDR2 (germline): MNHEY, SVGAGI. V lost 10 bases, J lost 2 bases, and 8 bases stayed unmatched. CDR3 length: 14 residues. The CDR3 DNA is TGTGCCACCCAGGGGGCTTCTTCCACAGATACGCAGTATTTT. Translation: CATQGASSTDTQYF.

The chain employs TRBV7-9 and TRBJ2-3; D is undetermined. This CDR3 region has 17 residues. The V gene's germline CDR1 is SEHNR and CDR2 FQNEAQ (reference sequence). Trimming took off 2 bases at V and 0 bases at J, with 15 bases between the two ends. CDR3 DNA: TGTGCCAGCAGCTTATCGCTTTGGCAGTTTAGCACAGATACGCAGTATTTT. Its translation: CASSLSLWQFSTDTQYF.

The chain links TRBV6-5 to TRBJ2-7, with D perhaps TRBD1 (5 bases). The V gene lost 0 bases and the J gene lost 7 bases, with 10 bases spanning the gap. This CDR3 has 13 residues. Germline CDR1 MNHEY, CDR2 SVGAGI. DNA of the CDR3: TGTGCCAGCAGTTACTCGTACCAGGGTGAGCAGTACTTC. This gives the protein CASSYSYQGEQYF.

J is TRBJ1-3 and V is TRBV5-5; tentative D call: TRBD1 (6 bases). The ends were cut back, 0 bases at V and 0 bases at J, with 7 bases in the middle. The length of the CDR3 is 15 residues. Germline V gene data show CDR1 as SGHKS and CDR2 as YYEKEE (reference sequence). CDR3 in amino acids: CASSLVTGSGNTIYF. The CDR3 DNA follows: TGTGCCAGCAGCTTGGTGACAGGCTCTGGAAACACCATATATTTT.

The chain combines TRBV19 with TRBJ2-5; 8 bases are a match to TRBD2. The junction had 18 bases not matched to a gene; V was cut back by 5 bases and J by 4 bases. The germline V gene encodes CDR1 LNHDA and CDR2 SQIVND (reference sequence). The CDR3 contains 18 residues. For the CDR3, the DNA is TGTGCCAGTAGTTCCGGGACTAGTGGGGGGGCCAGGGGAGAGACCCAGTACTTC. It specifies CASSSGTSGGARGETQYF. Supplemented by reference TRBV19 and TRBJ2-5, the full variable domain reads DGGITQSPKYLFRKEGQNVTLSCEQNLNHDAMYWYRQDPGQGLRLIYYSQIVNDFQKGDIAEGYSVSREKKESFPLTVTSAQKNPTAFYLCASSSGTSGGARGETQYFGPGTRLLVL.

A remark on this clone: It is likely a read error, because the conserved phenylalanine at the end of the CDR3 is missing. The chain joins TRBV6-1 to TRBJ1-6; D ambiguous. Germline assignment: CDR1 MNHNS and CDR2 SASEGT. V was trimmed by 2 bases and J by 3 bases, leaving 5 bases between them. This CDR3 spans 14 amino acids. The CDR3 protein is CASSEYSYNSPLHL. The CDR3 nucleotides read TGTGCCAGCAGTGAATACAGCTATAATTCACCCCTCCACCTT.

The rearrangement uses TRBV6-6 and TRBJ2-7, with TRBD1 as a possible D gene (5 bases). V dropped 5 bases and J dropped 7 bases, with 12 bases sitting between them. Germline-derived CDR1 and CDR2 are MNHNY and SVGAGI (reference sequence). This CDR3 region has 12 residues. CDR3 nucleotide sequence: TGTGCCAGCAGTGTCAGGGTAGGGGAGCAGTACTTC. It translates to CASSVRVGEQYF.

The chain is built from TRBV2 and TRBJ2-7, with 7 bases that match TRBD2. Germline V gene data show CDR1 as SNHLY and CDR2 as FYNNEI. V was clipped by 3 bases and J by 4 bases; unmatched bases: 9. The CDR3 has 15 residues. CDR3 residues: CASSDRPGGRYEQYF. DNA of the CDR3: TGTGCCAGCAGTGACCGACCGGGGGGTAGGTACGAGCAGTACTTC.

The CDR3 sequence is CASGGVVETQYF. The CDR3 nucleotides read TGTGCCTCAGGGGGAGTAGTGGAGACCCAGTACTTC. The chain links TRBV6-5 to TRBJ2-5, with 7 bases matching TRBD1. V lost 11 bases and J lost 5; bases outside the gene matches: 8. CDR3 length equals 12 residues. Per the germline V gene, CDR1 is MNHEY and CDR2 is SVGAGI.

This chain joins TRBV6-5 and TRBJ2-7, with D unclear. Trimming stripped 0 bases from V and 2 bases from J, with 11 bases between. Germline CDR1 is MNHEY and CDR2 is SVGAGI. The CDR3 sequence is 15 residues long. The CDR3 nucleotides read TGTGCCAGCAGTTACTCATCTGGCCAAACCTACGAGCAGTACTTC. Residues: CASSYSSGQTYEQYF.

The rearrangement links TRBV29-1 to TRBJ2-1, with TRBD1 as a possible D gene (5 bases). With 3 bases removed from V and 6 bases from J, the gap between germline ends came to 9 bases. The CDR3 has 12 amino acids. Per germline, CDR1 SQVTM and CDR2 ANQGSEA. The CDR3 sequence: CSVEDKINEQFF. CDR3 sequence (DNA): TGCAGCGTTGAGGACAAAATCAATGAGCAGTTCTTC.

This CDR3 reads CASSIFPGVQYF. In DNA, the CDR3 is TGTGCCAGCAGCATATTCCCGGGGGTTCAGTACTTC. J is TRBJ2-7 and V is TRBV5-4; perhaps TRBD2 as D (6 bases). Between the trimmed V and J ends, which lost 4 bases and 10 bases, there was a span of 15 bases. The CDR3 is made up of 12 amino acids. The germline V gene encodes CDR1 SGHNT and CDR2 YYREEE (reference sequence).

V usage is TRBV14 and J usage is TRBJ1-1; D is unclear. V lost 2 bases and J 5 bases, leaving 12 bases between the germline ends. CDR3 length equals 14 residues. From germline, CDR1 is SGHDN and CDR2 FVKESK. CDR3 sequence (DNA): TGTGCCAGCAGCCAACGAGATCCGGGGACTGAAGCTTTCTTT. Translating gives CASSQRDPGTEAFF.

The gene calls are TRBV11-2 and TRBJ1-4, with D possibly TRBD1 on 6 matching bases. The CDR3 extends over 17 amino acids. V was trimmed by 3 bases and J by 7 bases, leaving 21 bases between them. The germline V gene encodes CDR1 SGHAT and CDR2 FQNNGV. The DNA of the CDR3 is TGTGCCAGCAGCTTCCTTTCCACAGTGGGGGCCGGTGAAAAACTGTTTTTT. Its translation is CASSFLSTVGAGEKLFF.

V gene TRBV6-1 combines with J gene TRBJ2-2; 7 bases are shared with TRBD2. Germline V gives CDR1 MNHNS, CDR2 SASEGT. The J segment lost 3 bases and the V segment lost 6 bases, leaving 4 bases of the junction unmatched. The CDR3 consists of 14 residues. CDR3 coding DNA: TGTGCCAGCAGCGCTAGCGGAGACACCGGGGAGCTGTTTTTT. Translating it yields CASSASGDTGELFF.